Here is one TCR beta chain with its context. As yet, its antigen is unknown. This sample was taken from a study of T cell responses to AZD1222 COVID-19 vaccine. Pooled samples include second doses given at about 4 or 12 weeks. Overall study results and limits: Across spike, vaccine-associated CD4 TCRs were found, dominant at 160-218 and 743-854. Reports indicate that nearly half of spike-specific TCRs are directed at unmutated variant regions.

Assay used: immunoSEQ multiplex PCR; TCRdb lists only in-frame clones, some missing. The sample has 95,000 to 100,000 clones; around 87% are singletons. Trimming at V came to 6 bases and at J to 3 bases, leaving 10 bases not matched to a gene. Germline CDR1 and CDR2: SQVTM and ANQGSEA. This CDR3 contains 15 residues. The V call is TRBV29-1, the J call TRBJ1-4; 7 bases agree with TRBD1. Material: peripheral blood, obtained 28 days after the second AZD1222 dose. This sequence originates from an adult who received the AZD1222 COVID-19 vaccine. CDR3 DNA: TGCAGCGTGGGGAAAACAGGGGCGGCTAATGAAAAACTGTTTTTT. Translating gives CSVGKTGAANEKLFF. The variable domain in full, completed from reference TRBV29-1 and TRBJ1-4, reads SAVISQKPSRDICQRGTSLTIQCQVDSQVTMMFWYRQQPGQSLTLIATANQGSEATYESGFVIDKFPISRPNLTFSTLTVSNMSPEDSSIYLCSVGKTGAANEKLFFGSGTQLSVL.